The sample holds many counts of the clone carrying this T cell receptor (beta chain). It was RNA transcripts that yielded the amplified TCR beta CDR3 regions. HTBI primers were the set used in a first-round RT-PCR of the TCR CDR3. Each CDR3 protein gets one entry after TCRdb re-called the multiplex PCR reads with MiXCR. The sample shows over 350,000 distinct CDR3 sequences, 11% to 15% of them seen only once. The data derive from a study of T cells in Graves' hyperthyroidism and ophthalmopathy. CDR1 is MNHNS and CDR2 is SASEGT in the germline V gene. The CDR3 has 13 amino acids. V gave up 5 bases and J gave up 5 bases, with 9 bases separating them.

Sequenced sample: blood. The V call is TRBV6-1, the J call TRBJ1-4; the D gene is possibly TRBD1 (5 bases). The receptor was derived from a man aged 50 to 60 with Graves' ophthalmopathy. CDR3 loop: CASSYRGNEKLFF. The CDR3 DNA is TGTGCCAGCAGTTACCGGGGGAATGAAAAACTGTTTTTT.